Below are 30 T cell receptor beta chains sequenced from a single sample in a study of molecular identifiers for immune sequencing clone quantification. TCRdb reanalysed the PCR reads using MiXCR and keeps one entry per CDR3 protein. Of around 89,000 distinct CDR3 sequences listed, over 15% were seen once; the top ten hold 0.7% to 0.95%. Sequencing input: naive CD8+ T cells from blood, with Jurkat cell RNA spiked in. As for subset: FACS-sorted CD8+CD4-CCR7+CD45RA+ naive T cells. These receptor sequences come from a human donor in good health. Some libraries in this study had Jurkat cell RNA spiked in.

This chain connects TRBV5-4 to TRBJ1-1, with D possibly matching TRBD1 (6 bases). The V gene lost 3 bases and the J gene lost 1 base, with 10 bases spanning the gap. This CDR3 has 14 residues. The germline V gene encodes CDR1 SGHNT and CDR2 YYREEE (reference sequence). The CDR3 DNA is TGTGCCAGCAGCTCCAGGACAGAGAACACTGAAGCTTTCTTT. Protein: CASSSRTENTEAFF.

Concerning this clonotype: A much more abundant neighbour one base away suggests this may be a read error. This chain joins TRBV5-1 and TRBJ2-1, with a possible D match to TRBD1 (6 bases). Germline V CDR1 and CDR2: SGHRS, YFSETQ. This CDR3 spans 16 amino acids. CDR3 bases: TGCGCCAGCAGCTTGGTAACAGGGAATCCCTACAATGAGCAGCTCTTC. It codes for CASSLVTGNPYNEQLF. Complete variable domain (other parts from reference TRBV5-1 and TRBJ2-1): KAGVTQTPRYLIKTRGQQVTLSCSPISGHRSVSWYQQTPGQGLQFLFEYFSETQRNKGNFPGRFSGRQFSNSRSEMNVSTLELGDSALYLCASSLVTGNPYNEQLFGPGTRLTVL.

At least ten counts were recorded for this clonotype. The J gene is TRBJ2-7, the V gene TRBV10-3; maybe TRBD2 (6 bases). The V gene lost 3 bases and the J gene lost 2 bases, with 11 bases spanning the gap. The germline V gene has CDR1 ENHRY and CDR2 SYGVKD. This CDR3 region has 14 residues. CDR3 protein: CAISDQEGTYEQYF. Here the CDR3 DNA reads TGTGCCATCAGTGATCAGGAGGGGACCTACGAGCAGTACTTC.

This clonotype showed up many times. This chain joins TRBV5-4 and TRBJ2-5; TRBD2 matches at 14 bases. J gave up 2 bases and V 3 bases, and 3 bases lay outside the gene matches. The CDR3 loop spans 16 amino acids. Looked up from germline, CDR1 is SGHNT and CDR2 is YYREEE (reference sequence). The chain's CDR3 is CASSWRLAGGQETQYF. The DNA of the CDR3 is TGTGCCAGCAGCTGGAGACTAGCGGGGGGGCAAGAGACCCAGTACTTC.

A note on this clonotype: A much larger clonotype is one base distant, so this may be a read error. The chain uses TRBV19 and TRBJ2-2, with D maybe TRBD2 (5 bases). This CDR3 is 14 amino acids long. The V gene's germline CDR1 is LNHDA and CDR2 SQIVND (reference sequence). The CDR3 here is CASSILEDTGELSF. CDR3 nucleotide sequence: TGTGCCAGTAGTATTTTGGAGGATACCGGGGAGCTGTCTTTT.

As regards this clonotype: One base away lies a much larger clone, so this may be a sequencing read error. The conserved final phenylalanine or tryptophan is absent from the CDR3, which likely points to a read error. The V and J genes are TRBV7-9 and TRBJ1-2; 11 bases are shared with TRBD1. Losses at the gene ends were 4 bases for V and 4 bases for J; bases not matched to a gene: 5. The length of the CDR3 is 15 residues. Germline V lookup: CDR1 SEHNR, CDR2 FQNEAQ (reference sequence). This CDR3 is CASSSGTGGVYGYTL. CDR3 DNA sequence: TGTGCCAGCAGCTCCGGGACAGGGGGGGTCTATGGCTACACCCTC.

This clonotype was found many times. The J gene is TRBJ2-4, the V gene TRBV6-2 or TRBV6-3; 7 bases are a match to TRBD1. In germline, CDR1 is MNHEY, CDR2 SVGEGT. The J segment lost 0 bases and the V segment lost 8 bases, leaving 7 bases of the junction unmatched. The CDR3 has 15 residues. The CDR3 region is CASGRQGLAKNIQYF. The CDR3 DNA follows: TGTGCCAGCGGGAGACAGGGATTAGCCAAAAACATTCAGTACTTC.

The sample holds many counts of this clonotype. The chain links TRBV29-1 to TRBJ2-7, with unresolved D. The CDR3 contains 12 residues. The V end lost 6 bases, the J end lost 1 base, and 10 bases lay between the germline ends. Germline V CDR1 and CDR2: SQVTM, ANQGSEA. This chain's CDR3 is CSVSTGSYEQYF. As DNA, the CDR3 is TGCAGCGTCTCGACCGGATCCTACGAGCAGTACTTC.

This clonotype appeared many times. The V and J genes are TRBV6-1 and TRBJ2-5; D gene unclear. The CDR3 sequence is 16 residues long. The germline V gene encodes CDR1 MNHNS and CDR2 SASEGT. The V end lost 4 bases, the J end lost 7 bases, and 22 bases lay between the germline ends. CDR3: CASSGTAQSARGTQYF. As DNA, the CDR3 is TGTGCCAGCAGTGGGACCGCGCAGTCAGCCCGTGGGACCCAGTACTTC.

Many counts were recorded for this clonotype. V usage is TRBV11-2 and J usage is TRBJ2-3, with D possibly TRBD1 on 6 matching bases. The germline V gene encodes CDR1 SGHAT and CDR2 FQNNGV. V dropped 4 bases and J dropped 2 bases, with 22 bases sitting between them. The CDR3 covers 18 residues. CDR3 loop: CASSSPRWTAKSTDTQYF. As DNA, the CDR3 is TGTGCCAGCAGCTCCCCCCGATGGACAGCCAAATCCACAGATACGCAGTATTTT.

This clonotype has at least ten counts. The V call is TRBV28, the J call TRBJ2-3; D ambiguous. V lost 2 bases, J lost 4 bases, and 10 bases lay in between. Germline CDR1 MDHEN, CDR2 SYDVKM. The CDR3 consists of 14 residues. The CDR3, as DNA: TGTGCCAGCAGTTTACCTTCGACCTCAGATACGCAGTATTTT. Its translation is CASSLPSTSDTQYF.

Ten or more counts support this clonotype. The chain is built from TRBV15 and TRBJ1-1; D is uncertain. The ends were cut back, 1 base at V and 2 bases at J, with 14 bases in the middle. This CDR3 has 16 amino acids. CDR1 is LNHNV, CDR2 YYDKDF, per germline (reference sequence). The CDR3 sequence is CATSRAVGGENTEAFF. The DNA of the CDR3 is TGTGCCACCAGCAGAGCCGTCGGCGGCGAAAACACTGAAGCTTTCTTT. Full variable domain (missing parts from reference TRBV15 and TRBJ1-1): DAMVIQNPRYQVTQFGKPVTLSCSQTLNHNVMYWYQQKSSQAPKLLFHYYDKDFNNEADTPDNFQSRRPNTSFCFLDIRSPGLGDTAMYLCATSRAVGGENTEAFFGQGTRLTVV.

This chain uses TRBV13 with TRBJ1-1; 7 bases match TRBD1. The germline V gene has CDR1 PRHDT and CDR2 FYEKMQ (reference sequence). There are 16 residues in the CDR3. Trimming at V came to 5 bases and at J to 5 bases, leaving 14 bases not matched to a gene. This CDR3 reads CASSPYGQARQTEAFF. The CDR3 bases are TGTGCCAGCAGCCCTTATGGACAGGCGAGGCAAACTGAAGCTTTCTTT.

This clonotype was picked up a small number of times. A much larger clone is a single base away; this may be a read error. This chain uses TRBV7-9 with TRBJ2-2, with a weak D call TRBD2 (6 bases). The germline gives CDR1 SEHNR, CDR2 FQNEAQ (reference sequence). The CDR3 covers 12 residues. Here the CDR3 DNA reads TGTGCCAGCACCACCCGCACCGGGGGGCTGTTTTTT. Translated, it gives CASTTRTGGLFF.

This clonotype came up a few times. This chain uses TRBV20-1 with TRBJ2-7, with 7 bases lining up with TRBD2. Unmatched junction bases numbered 9, after V lost 0 bases and J lost 4 bases. The CDR3 totals 15 residues. Germline V lookup: CDR1 DFQATT, CDR2 SNEGSKA (reference sequence). This CDR3 reads CSARDGGGGGYEQYF. The CDR3 region has the DNA TGCAGTGCTAGAGATGGGGGGGGGGGAGGGTACGAGCAGTACTTC.

Many counts were recorded for this clonotype. The V and J genes are TRBV29-1 and TRBJ2-5; possible D gene TRBD2, 6 bases. Germline V gene sequence: CDR1 SQVTM, CDR2 ANQGSEA. V was trimmed by 7 bases and J by 4 bases, leaving 13 bases between them. CDR3 length: 12 amino acids. This CDR3 is CSALGGSETQYF. The CDR3 DNA reads TGCAGCGCCCTCGGGGGTTCAGAGACCCAGTACTTC.

To note about this clonotype: Just one base apart from a much larger clone, this may be a read error. The chain employs TRBV6-2 or TRBV6-3 and TRBJ2-7; D gene uncertain. CDR1 is MNHEY and CDR2 is SVGEGT in the germline V gene. This CDR3 is built from 16 residues. Trimming left V 0 bases short and J 5 bases short, with 17 bases between. The CDR3 sequence: CASSYSLRGSLHEQYF. The CDR3 nucleotides read TGTGCCAGCAGTTACTCGCTGCGAGGTAGTCTCCACGAGCAGTACTTC.

This clonotype was found many times. This rearrangement joins TRBV27 to TRBJ2-3; 7 bases are a match to TRBD2. The germline CDR1 and CDR2 sequences are MNHEY and SMNVEV (reference sequence). This CDR3 has 16 residues. V shed 1 base and J 1 base; nucleotides not matched to a gene: 5. This CDR3 reads CASSLFGGSGTDTQYF. CDR3 bases: TGTGCCAGCAGTTTATTCGGCGGGAGCGGCACAGATACGCAGTATTTT.

This clonotype was counted a few times. CDR3 residues: CASSFFSGGFGTQYF. CDR3 in DNA: TGTGCCAGCAGTTTCTTTAGTGGGGGATTTGGGACCCAGTACTTC. The rearrangement links TRBV12-3 or TRBV12-4 to TRBJ2-5; D is tentatively TRBD1 or TRBD2 (5 bases each). The CDR3 extends over 15 amino acids. Deletions cut 3 bases from V and 7 bases from J, with 18 bases between.

At least ten counts were recorded for this clonotype. V and J are TRBV19 and TRBJ2-7; perhaps TRBD2 as D (6 bases). Germline-derived CDR1 and CDR2 are LNHDA and SQIVND (reference sequence). V was shortened by 2 bases and J by 1 base, with 9 bases between the two germline ends. This CDR3 is 14 amino acids long. This CDR3 is CASSINSGSYEQYF. CDR3 nucleotides: TGTGCCAGTAGTATAAATAGCGGATCCTACGAGCAGTACTTC.

This clonotype was picked up one time. A much larger clone differs from this one at a single base, so this may be a read error. The chain combines TRBV27 with TRBJ2-3, with 10 bases aligning to TRBD1. Germline V gene lookup returns CDR1 MNHEY and CDR2 SMNVEV (reference sequence). The CDR3 is 16 residues long. The chain's CDR3 is CASSISTGGLADTQYF. The CDR3 DNA reads as TGTGCCAGCAGTATATCGACAGGGGGCTTGGCAGATACGCAGTATTTT.

Many counts were recorded for this clonotype. The chain uses TRBV27 and TRBJ2-3; 7 nucleotides line up with TRBD2. V shed 7 bases, J shed 4 bases, and the junction held 14 bases outside the gene matches. Germline lookup yields CDR1 MNHEY and CDR2 SMNVEV (reference sequence). The CDR3 runs to 16 residues. CDR3 protein: CASKLRREAGADTQYF. For the CDR3, the DNA is TGTGCCAGCAAACTCCGTCGGGAGGCTGGGGCAGATACGCAGTATTTT.

The chain uses TRBV20-1 and TRBJ2-3; 10 positions agree with TRBD2. This CDR3 is built from 12 residues. Trimming took 6 bases from V and 6 from J; bases not matched to a gene: 3. Per germline, CDR1 DFQATT and CDR2 SNEGSKA (reference sequence). The DNA of the CDR3 is TGCAGTGCGAGGACTAGCGGTGATACGCAGTATTTT. It is translated as CSARTSGDTQYF.

This clonotype appeared a few times. The chain uses TRBV7-9 and TRBJ2-1; 7 bases fit TRBD2. Germline CDR1 reads SEHNR; CDR2 reads FQNEAQ (reference sequence). This CDR3 spans 18 amino acids. The junction had 12 bases not matched to a gene; V was cut back by 4 bases and J by 0 bases. The CDR3 sequence: CASSSGTIYPSSYNEQFF. The CDR3 coding sequence is TGTGCCAGCAGCTCCGGGACTATTTACCCGAGCTCCTACAATGAGCAGTTCTTC.

The chain employs TRBV19 and TRBJ2-1; TRBD2 matches at 7 bases. CDR1 and CDR2 from the germline V gene are LNHDA and SQIVND (reference sequence). CDR3 length: 16 residues. The junction had 15 bases not matched to a gene; V was cut back by 5 bases and J by 8 bases. The CDR3 bases are TGTGCCAGTAGTCCTTCGGGGGGTCTAATAGGCTATGAGCAGTTCTTC. Protein product: CASSPSGGLIGYEQFF.

Many counts were recorded for this clonotype. The chain couples TRBV29-1 to TRBJ2-3, with 7 bases identical to TRBD1. From germline, CDR1 is SQVTM and CDR2 ANQGSEA. J was trimmed by 1 base and V by 3 bases; bases with no gene match: 10. The CDR3 sequence is 16 residues long. The DNA of the CDR3 is TGCAGCGTTGACCCTCCGACAGGGTACCGCACAGATACGCAGTATTTT. As protein: CSVDPPTGYRTDTQYF.

This clonotype was seen many times. The chain has TRBV13 and TRBJ1-1; D not certain. V lost 3 bases to trimming and J lost 3 bases, with 8 bases between them. This CDR3 is built from 13 residues. Germline V gene lookup returns CDR1 PRHDT and CDR2 FYEKMQ (reference sequence). CDR3: CASSFSADTEAFF. Written as DNA, the CDR3 is TGTGCCAGCAGCTTCTCGGCAGACACTGAAGCTTTCTTT. Filled out from reference TRBV13 and TRBJ1-1, the complete variable domain reads AAGVIQSPRHLIKEKRETATLKCYPIPRHDTVYWYQQGPGQDPQFLISFYEKMQSDKGSIPDRFSAQQFSDYHSELNMSSLELGDSALYFCASSFSADTEAFFGQGTRLTVV.

This clonotype showed up many times. The rearrangement uses TRBV12-3 or TRBV12-4 and TRBJ2-7; D uncertain. Trimming pared 4 bases from V and 4 bases from J, leaving 11 bases between. The CDR3 contains 13 residues. CDR3 residues: CASSSTDGYEQYF. CDR3 DNA sequence: TGTGCCAGCAGTTCCACGGACGGGTACGAGCAGTACTTC.

Ten or more counts support this clonotype. The chain links TRBV12-3 or TRBV12-4 to TRBJ2-3; TRBD2 agrees at 7 bases. The V segment lost 5 bases and the J segment 4 bases; nucleotides outside the gene matches: 15. The CDR3 covers 17 residues. CDR3 protein: CASSPGPVGTNSDTQYF. DNA of the CDR3: TGTGCCAGCAGTCCCGGTCCCGTGGGGACTAACTCAGATACGCAGTATTTT.

This clonotype has a count of ten or more. CDR3 in DNA: TGCAGTGCTAGAGATCCAGGACAGGGGTGGTTCATCAATGAGCAGTTCTTC. Its protein is CSARDPGQGWFINEQFF. V gene TRBV20-1 combines with J gene TRBJ2-1; 9 nucleotides align to TRBD1. The CDR3 runs to 17 residues. The germline CDR1 and CDR2 sequences are DFQATT and SNEGSKA (reference sequence). V shed 0 bases and J 6 bases; nucleotides not matched to a gene: 12.